These 16 T cell receptor beta chains were all obtained from the same sample, sequenced in a study of brain metastases from non-small cell lung cancer. Assay: immunoSEQ multiplex PCR; the TCRdb copy retains only in-frame clones and omits some. The table lists about 1,400 clones, about 81% of them singletons. Sequencing was performed on primary lung tumor tissue. The receptors stem from a donor older than 35 with non-small cell lung cancer.

The rearrangement uses TRBV15 and TRBJ2-7; 8 bases agree with TRBD1. With 3 bases clipped from V and 3 bases from J, the junction kept 10 bases outside the gene matches. This CDR3 comprises 16 residues. Germline CDR1 reads LNHNV; CDR2 reads YYDKDF (reference sequence). This chain's CDR3 is CATSSANRGRIYEQYF. The CDR3, as DNA: TGTGCCACCAGCAGCGCCAACAGGGGGAGAATCTACGAGCAGTACTTC.

On this clone itself: In the same sample, other DNA sequences code for this CDR3. The chain recombines TRBV5-4 with TRBJ1-6; D might be TRBD1 (5 bases). The CDR3 runs 16 residues. CDR1 and CDR2 from the germline V gene are SGHNT and YYREEE (reference sequence). The V and J ends lost 2 bases and 9 bases respectively, with 18 bases between them. For the CDR3, the DNA is TGTGCCAGCAGCTTACTCCAGGGAGGGTTGAGTTCACCCCTCCACTTT. Translated, it gives CASSLLQGGLSSPLHF.

This sequence joins TRBV7-2 and TRBJ1-4; D remains ambiguous. This CDR3 contains 18 residues. CDR1 and CDR2 (germline): SGHTA, FQGNSA. V was cut by 2 bases and J by 2 bases, with 18 bases left in between. The DNA of the CDR3 is TGTGCCAGCAGCTTAACGCGTTCTGGGTTAACGACTAATGAAAAACTGTTTTTT. Its protein product is CASSLTRSGLTTNEKLFF.

This clone was seen a few times. The DNA of the CDR3 is TGTGCCAGCAGTCCTACGACTAGCGCCTCTAGCACAGATACGCAGTATTTT. Residues: CASSPTTSASSTDTQYF. The rearrangement links TRBV6-6 to TRBJ2-3, with 8 bases fitting TRBD2. Germline loops: CDR1 MNHNY, CDR2 SVGAGI (reference sequence). Losses at the gene ends were 5 bases for V and 0 bases for J; bases not matched to a gene: 10. The CDR3 loop spans 17 amino acids.

The genes are TRBV7-2 and TRBJ2-7; unclear D gene. There are 14 residues in the CDR3. CDR1 SGHTA and CDR2 FQGNSA come from the germline V gene. Between the trimmed V and J ends, which lost 1 base and 4 bases, there was a span of 11 bases. The CDR3 loop reads CASSLGPGRYEQYF. CDR3 bases: TGTGCCAGCAGCTTAGGTCCGGGTCGGTACGAGCAGTACTTC.

The CDR3 DNA reads TGTGCCAGCAGCTGGACTAGCGGGGGGGCAGGTGATACGCAGTATTTT. It encodes CASSWTSGGAGDTQYF. This rearrangement joins TRBV9 to TRBJ2-3, with 15 bases fitting TRBD2. The length of the CDR3 is 16 residues. In germline, CDR1 is SGDLS, CDR2 YYNGEE. With 4 bases clipped from V and 6 bases from J, the junction kept 6 bases outside the gene matches.

This clone was observed once. The V call is TRBV29-1, the J call TRBJ2-5, with 10 bases aligning to TRBD1. J gave up 5 bases and V 0 bases, and 9 bases lay outside the gene matches. There are 16 residues in the CDR3. CDR1 and CDR2 from the germline V gene are SQVTM and ANQGSEA. DNA for the CDR3: TGCAGCGTTGAAGATTGGACAGGGGGAGGGTGGGAGACCCAGTACTTC. Translated, it gives CSVEDWTGGGWETQYF.

The V and J genes are TRBV30 and TRBJ2-3, with D unclear. Trimming removed 1 base from V and 5 bases from J, with 7 bases in between. The CDR3 runs to 12 residues. Looked up from germline, CDR1 is GTSNPN and CDR2 is SVGIG (reference sequence). Written as DNA, the CDR3 is TGTGCCTGGAGTGGACTTCAAGATACGCAGTATTTT. It is translated as CAWSGLQDTQYF.

The gene calls are TRBV6-2 or TRBV6-3 and TRBJ1-6, with 7 bases lining up with TRBD1. Germline values: CDR1 MNHEY, CDR2 SVGEGT. Trimming cost V 4 bases and J 0 bases; bases outside gene matches: 12. This CDR3 has 19 residues. As DNA, the CDR3 is TGTGCCAGCAGTTTTTTACAGGGGCTGACCAGCTCCTATAATTCACCCCTCCACTTT. Protein sequence: CASSFLQGLTSSYNSPLHF.

The chain employs TRBV28 and TRBJ2-1; maybe TRBD1 (6 bases). The CDR3 consists of 11 residues. Trimming removed 4 bases from V and 14 bases from J, with 12 bases in between. Germline V gene sequence: CDR1 MDHEN, CDR2 SYDVKM. The CDR3 here is CASSSQGNKFF. The DNA of the CDR3 is TGTGCCAGCAGTTCACAGGGAAACAAGTTCTTC.

V usage is TRBV9 and J usage is TRBJ2-7; 10 bases line up with TRBD1. J was trimmed by 5 bases and V by 0 bases; bases with no gene match: 5. The germline V gene has CDR1 SGDLS and CDR2 YYNGEE. The CDR3 is 15 amino acids. The CDR3 coding sequence is TGTGCCAGCAGCGTAGTTGGGACAGGGGCTAACGAGCAGTACTTC. Its translation is CASSVVGTGANEQYF. Full variable domain (outside the CDR3, taken from reference TRBV9 and TRBJ2-7): DSGVTQTPKHLITATGQRVTLRCSPRSGDLSVYWYQQSLDQGLQFLIQYYNGEERAKGNILERFSAQQFPDLHSELNLSSLELGDSALYFCASSVVGTGANEQYFGPGTRLTVT.

V and J are TRBV18 and TRBJ1-1; 9 bases line up with TRBD1. The V segment lost 3 bases and the J segment 4 bases; nucleotides outside the gene matches: 9. The germline gives CDR1 KGHSH, CDR2 LQKENI. This CDR3 has 16 residues. The CDR3 is CASSPQVGQGSTEAFF. The CDR3 DNA follows: TGTGCCAGCTCACCCCAGGTGGGACAGGGAAGCACTGAAGCTTTCTTT.

The chain combines TRBV30 with TRBJ1-6, with 9 bases that match TRBD1. Trimming removed 6 bases from V and 4 bases from J; junction bases left unmatched: 4. Per the germline V gene, CDR1 is GTSNPN and CDR2 is SVGIG (reference sequence). The CDR3 runs 14 residues. CDR3 region: CACWTGDYNSPLHF. CDR3 nucleotide sequence: TGTGCCTGTTGGACAGGGGATTATAATTCACCCCTCCACTTT.

The chain links TRBV6-1 to TRBJ2-7; the D is unclear. This CDR3 comprises 12 residues. Trimming left V 4 bases short and J 7 bases short, with 11 bases between. CDR1 is MNHNS and CDR2 is SASEGT in the germline V gene. The CDR3 DNA reads TGTGCCAGCAGTGGGACGGCGGCAGAGCAGTACTTC. This codes for CASSGTAAEQYF.

This clone was picked up one time. V and J are TRBV5-1 and TRBJ1-2; D is uncertain. Trimming pared 2 bases from V and 3 bases from J, leaving 14 bases between. Germline-derived CDR1 and CDR2 are SGHRS and YFSETQ. CDR3 length: 15 residues. The CDR3: CASSLTPGDYYGYTF. CDR3 in DNA: TGCGCCAGCAGCTTAACCCCCGGCGACTACTATGGCTACACCTTC.

This clone was counted between two and nine times. J is TRBJ1-2 and V is TRBV30; no definite D call. The CDR3 loop spans 14 amino acids. Trimming removed 4 bases from V and 0 bases from J, with 12 bases in between. Germline lookup yields CDR1 GTSNPN and CDR2 SVGIG (reference sequence). The CDR3 is CAWIGRPTNYGYTF. CDR3 coding DNA: TGTGCCTGGATAGGCAGGCCCACTAACTATGGCTACACCTTC.